One sample yielded the 11 T cell receptor beta chains listed below, sequenced in a study of OX40 agonist ivuxolimab in advanced cancers. TCRdb keeps only in-frame clones here, not all; method: immunoSEQ multiplex PCR. The profile shows tens of thousands of clones, roughly 91% of them singletons. The input for sequencing was CD4+ or CD8+ T cells sorted from blood, taken in a trial of the OX40 agonist ivuxolimab. Every receptor here comes from an adult with an advanced solid tumor such as melanoma, head and neck, liver or kidney cancer.

The chain couples TRBV10-3 to TRBJ2-2; the match to TRBD1 covers 8 bases. CDR1 and CDR2 (germline): ENHRY, SYGVKD. CDR3 length equals 16 residues. With 6 bases clipped from V and 3 bases from J, the junction kept 9 bases outside the gene matches. DNA of the CDR3: TGTGCCATCAGCCAGGGACAGGCCCGCTACACCGGGGAGCTGTTTTTT. It codes for CAISQGQARYTGELFF.

The rearrangement uses TRBV6-1 and TRBJ2-7; D gene unclear. The germline V gene has CDR1 MNHNS and CDR2 SASEGT. The CDR3 consists of 13 residues. Trimming stripped 5 bases from V and 4 bases from J, with 12 bases between. The CDR3 loop reads CASSTQDGYEQYF. The DNA for the CDR3 is TGTGCCAGCAGTACCCAGGACGGGTACGAGCAGTACTTC.

This chain joins TRBV7-2 and TRBJ2-3, with TRBD2 as a possible D gene (5 bases). V lost 0 bases, J lost 3 bases, and 19 bases lay in between. CDR3 length equals 18 residues. Germline values: CDR1 SGHTA, CDR2 FQGNSA. DNA for the CDR3: TGTGCCAGCAGCTTAGCAAAGAGCGGACCTCGGAGGACAGATACGCAGTATTTT. This gives the protein CASSLAKSGPRRTDTQYF.

The chain links TRBV11-2 to TRBJ2-5, with a weak D call TRBD1 (5 bases). The V gene's germline CDR1 is SGHAT and CDR2 FQNNGV. This CDR3 comprises 13 residues. V lost 5 bases to trimming and J lost 4 bases, with 11 bases between them. CDR3 region: CASSVGVVETQYF. CDR3 in DNA: TGTGCCAGCAGCGTAGGGGTTGTAGAGACCCAGTACTTC. Complete variable domain (other parts from reference TRBV11-2 and TRBJ2-5): EAGVAQSPRYKIIEKRQSVAFWCNPISGHATLYWYQQILGQGPKLLIQFQNNGVVDDSQLPKDRFSAERLKGVDSTLKIQPAKLEDSAVYLCASSVGVVETQYFGPGTRLLVL.

This clone has only one observation. The chain joins TRBV9 to TRBJ1-3; the D is unclear. CDR1 is SGDLS and CDR2 is YYNGEE in the germline V gene. The CDR3 covers 15 residues. The germline V and J ends were trimmed by 1 base and 0 bases, with 8 bases remaining between them. In nucleotides, the CDR3 is TGTGCCAGCAGCGTAACGGCAAGCTCTGGAAACACCATATATTTT. The encoded protein is CASSVTASSGNTIYF. The full variable domain, completed using reference TRBV9 and TRBJ1-3, is DSGVTQTPKHLITATGQRVTLRCSPRSGDLSVYWYQQSLDQGLQFLIQYYNGEERAKGNILERFSAQQFPDLHSELNLSSLELGDSALYFCASSVTASSGNTIYFGEGSWLTVV.

This clone was counted a single time. This rearrangement joins TRBV4-1 to TRBJ1-4, with D hard to call. Germline lookup yields CDR1 MGHRA and CDR2 YSYEKL. Trimming shortened V by 3 bases and J by 0 bases, and 11 bases separated the two germline ends. This CDR3 has 16 amino acids. Here the CDR3 DNA reads TGCGCCAGCAGCCAGCGAGACACCGCAACTAATGAAAAACTGTTTTTT. Protein sequence: CASSQRDTATNEKLFF.

The J gene is TRBJ1-5, the V gene TRBV30; perhaps TRBD1 as D (6 bases). Germline lookup yields CDR1 GTSNPN and CDR2 SVGIG (reference sequence). Trimming removed 4 bases at V and 2 bases at J, with 12 bases between. The CDR3 consists of 14 residues. The CDR3 protein is CAWKGQTGNQPQHF. DNA of the CDR3: TGTGCCTGGAAAGGACAGACTGGCAATCAGCCCCAGCATTTT.

The V gene is TRBV28, the J gene TRBJ2-7; D call uncertain. Trimming removed 1 base at V and 1 base at J, with 8 bases between. Germline V gene data show CDR1 as MDHEN and CDR2 as SYDVKM. CDR3 length equals 14 residues. The CDR3 region has the DNA TGTGCCAGCAGTTTATTTGGGCTTTCCTACGAGCAGTACTTC. This translates into CASSLFGLSYEQYF.

The V call is TRBV18, the J call TRBJ1-3; D might be TRBD1 (5 bases). From germline, CDR1 is KGHSH and CDR2 LQKENI. V was trimmed by 6 bases and J by 2 bases, leaving 11 bases between them. This CDR3 is 14 amino acids long. CDR3 residues: CASSTREAGNTIYF. In DNA, the CDR3 is TGTGCCAGCTCCACCAGGGAAGCTGGAAACACCATATATTTT.

CDR3 region: CASSPGAGSQYF. DNA for the CDR3: TGTGCCAGCAGCCCTGGGGCAGGGTCGCAGTACTTC. This chain links TRBV11-2 with TRBJ2-7, with D tentatively TRBD1 (5 bases). This CDR3 is 12 amino acids long. From germline, CDR1 is SGHAT and CDR2 FQNNGV. The V end lost 5 bases, the J end lost 9 bases, and 14 bases lay between the germline ends. Full variable domain (rest looked up from reference TRBV11-2 and TRBJ2-7): EAGVAQSPRYKIIEKRQSVAFWCNPISGHATLYWYQQILGQGPKLLIQFQNNGVVDDSQLPKDRFSAERLKGVDSTLKIQPAKLEDSAVYLCASSPGAGSQYFGPGTRLTVT.

Written as DNA, the CDR3 is TGCGCCAGCAGCCAAGACCGAGCGGGAGGTCAAGAGACCCAGTACTTC. This sequence encodes CASSQDRAGGQETQYF. The rearrangement links TRBV4-3 to TRBJ2-5; TRBD2 aligns across 9 bases. This CDR3 is 16 amino acids long. Unmatched junction bases numbered 4, after V lost 0 bases and J lost 2 bases. CDR1 is LGHNA, CDR2 YSLEER, per germline.